The 24 T cell receptor beta chains below all came from one sample that was sequenced in a study of breast tumors, draining lymph nodes, adjacent tissues. Axillary draining lymph nodes of breast cancer patients supplied the node samples. TCRdb passed the multiplex PCR reads through MiXCR, listing each CDR3 protein once. Among about 89,000 distinct CDR3 sequences listed, about 27% were seen once. Material for sequencing was axillary lymph node tissue. These receptors all stem from a female donor with breast cancer. Some clones in this sample may be carry-over from other donors' samples.

The chain couples TRBV4-3 to TRBJ1-5; tentative D call: TRBD1 (5 bases). The CDR3 is made up of 14 amino acids. V gave up 1 base and J gave up 6 bases, with 10 bases separating them. The V gene's germline CDR1 is LGHNA and CDR2 YSLEER. The chain's CDR3 is CASSQASGGQPQHF. The CDR3 DNA follows: TGCGCCAGCAGCCAAGCTAGCGGGGGTCAGCCCCAGCATTTT.

Remarks on this clonotype: One junction end disagrees with the germline gene, perhaps due to a read error. This chain joins TRBV6-4 and TRBJ2-2; D may correspond to TRBD1 or TRBD2 (5 bases each). The germline V gene encodes CDR1 MRHNA and CDR2 SNTAGT. CDR3 length: 15 residues. The CDR3 sequence: CASSALRQGTGERFF. CDR3 coding DNA: TGTGCCAGCAGTGCCCTAAGGCAGGGAACCGGGGAGCGGTTTTTT.

The V gene is TRBV29-1, the J gene TRBJ2-5, with D maybe TRBD1 (6 bases). The CDR3 consists of 13 residues. The V gene lost 2 bases and the J gene lost 5 bases, with 12 bases spanning the gap. The germline V gene encodes CDR1 SQVTM and CDR2 ANQGSEA. The DNA for the CDR3 is TGCAGCGTTGAATTAGGGGGACGGGAGACCCAGTACTTC. This encodes CSVELGGRETQYF. Supplemented by reference TRBV29-1 and TRBJ2-5, the full variable domain reads SAVISQKPSRDICQRGTSLTIQCQVDSQVTMMFWYRQQPGQSLTLIATANQGSEATYESGFVIDKFPISRPNLTFSTLTVSNMSPEDSSIYLCSVELGGRETQYFGPGTRLLVL.

The gene calls are TRBV5-4 and TRBJ2-3; D not resolved. V was shortened by 1 base and J by 4 bases, with 16 bases between the two germline ends. The CDR3 is made up of 16 amino acids. CDR1 is SGHNT and CDR2 is YYREEE in the germline V gene (reference sequence). Here the CDR3 reads CASSLFPGMFSDTQYF. DNA for the CDR3: TGTGCCAGCAGCTTGTTCCCAGGAATGTTTTCAGATACGCAGTATTTT. Full variable domain (outside the CDR3, taken from reference TRBV5-4 and TRBJ2-3): ETGVTQSPTHLIKTRGQQVTLRCSSQSGHNTVSWYQQALGQGPQFIFQYYREEENGRGNFPPRFSGLQFPNYSSELNVNALELDDSALYLCASSLFPGMFSDTQYFGPGTRLTVL.

This clonotype was recorded at least ten times. The rearrangement joins TRBV11-2 to TRBJ2-7; 12 bases fit TRBD2. V dropped 2 bases and J dropped 3; count of bases not matched to a gene: 11. The CDR3 sequence is 18 residues long. CDR1 is SGHAT, CDR2 FQNNGV, per germline. The CDR3: CASSLPGTGLAGNYEQYF. CDR3 nucleotides: TGTGCCAGCAGCTTACCAGGGACAGGACTAGCGGGGAACTACGAGCAGTACTTC.

This clonotype was counted at least ten times. V and J are TRBV9 and TRBJ2-5; 9 bases match TRBD1. CDR1 is SGDLS, CDR2 YYNGEE, per germline. This CDR3 comprises 15 residues. Germline trimming cut 0 bases from V and 3 bases from J; bases unmatched to any gene: 3. The CDR3 nucleotides are TGTGCCAGCAGCGTAGAAGGGACAGGGAAAGAGACCCAGTACTTC. Amino acid sequence: CASSVEGTGKETQYF.

To note about this clonotype: A read error may produce the germline difference seen at one junction end. The chain joins TRBV7-2 to TRBJ2-7; 12 bases map to TRBD2. CDR1 is SGHTA and CDR2 is FQGNSA in the germline V gene. The CDR3 extends over 17 amino acids. CDR3 sequence reads: CASGLVTSGSRSYEQYF. In DNA, the CDR3 is TGTGCCAGCGGCTTAGTGACTAGCGGGAGCCGATCCTACGAGCAGTACTTC.

This clonotype has at least ten counts. This chain uses TRBV4-3 with TRBJ2-7; D call uncertain. CDR1 LGHNA and CDR2 YSLEER come from the germline V gene. V was cut by 0 bases and J by 1 base, with 10 bases left in between. The CDR3 has 15 amino acids. The DNA of the CDR3 is TGCGCCAGCAGCCAAGAGAGGCGGAAGTCCTACGAGCAGTACTTC. It codes for CASSQERRKSYEQYF.

Many counts were recorded for this clonotype. The V and J genes are TRBV6-5 and TRBJ1-2, with TRBD1 matching 9 bases. The CDR3 sequence is 14 residues long. Losses at the gene ends were 5 bases for V and 7 bases for J; bases not matched to a gene: 8. Germline V gene lookup returns CDR1 MNHEY and CDR2 SVGAGI. CDR3 coding DNA: TGTGCCAGCAGTCGGACGACAGGGGGAAGTGGCTACACCTTC. Translating it yields CASSRTTGGSGYTF.

The J gene is TRBJ1-5, the V gene TRBV29-1; 11 nucleotides line up with TRBD1. This CDR3 region has 18 residues. The V gene's germline CDR1 is SQVTM and CDR2 ANQGSEA. The J segment lost 6 bases and the V segment lost 4 bases, leaving 17 bases of the junction unmatched. In DNA form, the CDR3 reads TGCAGCGTTGGGGTTGGGACAGGGGGGCTTGGGGATGGTCAGCCCCAGCATTTT. This encodes CSVGVGTGGLGDGQPQHF.

This clonotype was seen at least ten times. The chain recombines TRBV28 with TRBJ1-2; 7 nucleotides agree with TRBD1. CDR1 is MDHEN and CDR2 is SYDVKM in the germline V gene. This CDR3 region has 15 residues. Trimming cost V 5 bases and J 10 bases; bases outside gene matches: 16. Written as DNA, the CDR3 is TGTGCCAGCAGTCCGCCACCGGGACAGACTCTATTCTACACCTTC. This sequence encodes CASSPPPGQTLFYTF.

This clonotype was recorded many times. The J gene is TRBJ2-1, the V gene TRBV19; the match to TRBD1 covers 9 bases. The CDR3 is 13 amino acids. Trimming removed 6 bases from V and 6 bases from J; junction bases left unmatched: 3. The V gene's germline CDR1 is LNHDA and CDR2 SQIVND (reference sequence). The CDR3 DNA reads as TGTGCCAGTAGGCCGGGACAGGGCAATGAGCAGTTCTTC. Translating gives CASRPGQGNEQFF. Full variable domain (rest looked up from reference TRBV19 and TRBJ2-1): DGGITQSPKYLFRKEGQNVTLSCEQNLNHDAMYWYRQDPGQGLRLIYYSQIVNDFQKGDIAEGYSVSREKKESFPLTVTSAQKNPTAFYLCASRPGQGNEQFFGPGTRLTVL.

The rearrangement joins TRBV5-1 to TRBJ1-5, with TRBD1 identical over 8 bases. The CDR3 runs to 17 residues. Unmatched junction bases numbered 15, after V lost 4 bases and J lost 6 bases. CDR1 SGHRS and CDR2 YFSETQ come from the germline V gene. The CDR3 DNA is TGCGCCAGCAGCCCCTACCTGACAGGGGCGCAGACTCAGCCCCAGCATTTT. Amino acids: CASSPYLTGAQTQPQHF.

In its sample, this clonotype was seen many times. The rearrangement links TRBV2 to TRBJ2-5; the D call may be TRBD1 or TRBD2 (5 bases each). CDR1 is SNHLY, CDR2 FYNNEI, per germline. CDR3 length: 14 residues. The germline V and J ends were trimmed by 7 bases and 1 base, with 13 bases remaining between them. CDR3 sequence reads: CASNSFGAQETQYF. DNA of the CDR3: TGTGCCAGCAACTCGTTCGGGGCCCAAGAGACCCAGTACTTC.

This clonotype was seen repeatedly, ten times or more. The chain is built from TRBV5-1 and TRBJ2-7; TRBD1 aligns across 9 bases. Germline loops: CDR1 SGHRS, CDR2 YFSETQ. The CDR3 spans 16 residues. The junction had 10 bases not matched to a gene; V was cut back by 1 base and J by 5 bases. The CDR3, as DNA: TGCGCCAGCAGCTTGTCTGTTGGACAGGGGATCAACGAGCAGTACTTC. This codes for CASSLSVGQGINEQYF.

Many counts were recorded for this clonotype. This chain joins TRBV19 and TRBJ1-5, with 7 bases matching TRBD1. CDR3 length: 15 residues. The junction had 7 bases not matched to a gene; V was cut back by 5 bases and J by 3 bases. Germline V gene sequence: CDR1 LNHDA, CDR2 SQIVND (reference sequence). This chain's CDR3 is CASSRGTGDNQPQHF. For the CDR3, the DNA is TGTGCCAGTAGTCGCGGTACAGGGGACAATCAGCCCCAGCATTTT.

The rearrangement uses TRBV29-1 and TRBJ2-1, with TRBD1 matching 11 bases. The CDR3 spans 15 residues. V was pared by 4 bases and J by 2 bases, with 4 bases of the junction left unmatched. Germline CDR1 reads SQVTM; CDR2 reads ANQGSEA. The CDR3 loop is CSVVPGQGAYNEQFF. DNA for the CDR3: TGCAGCGTTGTCCCGGGACAGGGGGCCTACAATGAGCAGTTCTTC.

This clonotype was recorded only once. This chain joins TRBV9 and TRBJ2-5; tentative D call: TRBD1 (5 bases). Germline loops: CDR1 SGDLS, CDR2 YYNGEE. With 0 bases removed from V and 5 bases from J, the gap between germline ends came to 14 bases. The CDR3 extends over 15 amino acids. In DNA, the CDR3 is TGTGCCAGCAGCGTAGGGACACCCCTGGGGGAGACCCAGTACTTC. This sequence encodes CASSVGTPLGETQYF.

In this sample, this clonotype turned up many times. The genes are TRBV2 and TRBJ2-7, with 7 bases matching TRBD2. This CDR3 is 12 amino acids long. Trimming removed 8 bases from V and 2 bases from J; junction bases left unmatched: 3. The germline V gene encodes CDR1 SNHLY and CDR2 FYNNEI. CDR3 protein: CASGLGPYEQYF. The CDR3 coding sequence is TGTGCCAGCGGACTAGGGCCCTACGAGCAGTACTTC.

This clonotype has just a few counts. A much larger clonotype is one base distant, so this may be a read error. The V and J genes are TRBV6-1 and TRBJ1-5, with D hard to call. The CDR3 runs to 17 residues. Between the trimmed V and J ends, which lost 5 bases and 0 bases, there was a span of 17 bases. The germline V gene has CDR1 MNHNS and CDR2 SASEGT. The CDR3 bases are TGTGCCAGCAGTCAACTGCCGAGACCGACTAGCAATCAGCCCCAGCATTTT. The encoded protein is CASSQLPRPTSNQPQHF.

The V gene is TRBV9, the J gene TRBJ2-2; 11 bases map to TRBD2. CDR3 size: 15 residues. Germline V CDR1 and CDR2: SGDLS, YYNGEE. J was trimmed by 8 bases and V by 8 bases; bases with no gene match: 11. Here the CDR3 DNA reads TGTGCCAGGAGCCCTAGCGGGAGGTTTGCGGGGGAGCTGTTTTTT. It is translated as CARSPSGRFAGELFF.

This clonotype was seen ten or more times. The J gene is TRBJ2-2, the V gene TRBV5-1; 11 nucleotides align to TRBD2. The CDR3 contains 17 residues. V trimming: 1 base; J trimming: 4 bases; junction bases outside the gene matches: 6. The germline CDR1 and CDR2 sequences are SGHRS and YFSETQ. The CDR3 is CASSLLAGGPGTGELFF. The CDR3 bases are TGCGCCAGCAGCTTGTTAGCGGGAGGGCCGGGCACCGGGGAGCTGTTTTTT.

This clonotype was seen ten or more times. This sequence joins TRBV7-9 and TRBJ2-1, with D tentatively TRBD1 or TRBD2 (6 bases each). The V and J ends lost 5 bases and 7 bases respectively, with 15 bases between them. The germline V gene has CDR1 SEHNR and CDR2 FQNEAQ (reference sequence). The CDR3 contains 14 residues. The CDR3 nucleotides are TGTGCCAGCAGCATAGGGGGGCGGGTGAATGAGCAGTTCTTC. Amino acid sequence: CASSIGGRVNEQFF. The whole variable domain, remainder taken from reference TRBV7-9 and TRBJ2-1, is DTGVSQNPRHKITKRGQNVTFRCDPISEHNRLYWYRQTLGQGPEFLTYFQNEAQLEKSRLLSDRFSAERPKGSFSTLEIQRTEQGDSAMYLCASSIGGRVNEQFFGPGTRLTVL.

This clonotype was picked up many times. V and J are TRBV3-1 and TRBJ1-5, with D perhaps TRBD1 (6 bases). The V gene's germline CDR1 is LGHDT and CDR2 YNNKEL (reference sequence). CDR3 size: 14 residues. V gave up 4 bases and J gave up 6 bases, with 13 bases separating them. CDR3 in DNA: TGTGCCAGCAGCCGAGAGGGGGGCGGTCAGCCCCAGCATTTT. Protein product: CASSREGGGQPQHF. The full variable domain, in which reference TRBV3-1 and TRBJ1-5 provide the parts outside the CDR3, is DTAVSQTPKYLVTQMGNDKSIKCEQNLGHDTMYWYKQDSKKFLKIMFSYNNKELIINETVPNRFSPKSPDKAHLNLHINSLELGDSAVYFCASSREGGGQPQHFGDGTRLSIL.